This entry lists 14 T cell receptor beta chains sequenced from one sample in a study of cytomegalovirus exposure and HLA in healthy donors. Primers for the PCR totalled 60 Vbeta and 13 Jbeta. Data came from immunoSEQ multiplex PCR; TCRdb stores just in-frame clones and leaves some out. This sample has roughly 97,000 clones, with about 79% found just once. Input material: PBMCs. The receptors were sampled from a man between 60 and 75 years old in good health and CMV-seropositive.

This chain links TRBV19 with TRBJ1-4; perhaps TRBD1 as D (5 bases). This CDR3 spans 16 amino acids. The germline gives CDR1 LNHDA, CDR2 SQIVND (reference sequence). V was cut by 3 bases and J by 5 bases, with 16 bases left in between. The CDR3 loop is CASSIYSGATNEKLFF. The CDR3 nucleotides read TGTGCCAGTAGTATTTACTCTGGGGCTACCAATGAAAAACTGTTTTTT.

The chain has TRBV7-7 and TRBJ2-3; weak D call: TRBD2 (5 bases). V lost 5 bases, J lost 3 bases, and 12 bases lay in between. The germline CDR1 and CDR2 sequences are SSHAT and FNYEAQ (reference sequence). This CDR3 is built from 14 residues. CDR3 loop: CASSQQEGTDTQYF. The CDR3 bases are TGTGCCAGCAGCCAACAAGAGGGAACAGATACGCAGTATTTT.

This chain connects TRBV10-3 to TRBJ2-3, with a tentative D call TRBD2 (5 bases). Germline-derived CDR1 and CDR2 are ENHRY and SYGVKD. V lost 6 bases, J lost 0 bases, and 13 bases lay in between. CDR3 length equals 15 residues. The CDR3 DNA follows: TGTGCCATCAGGGATAGCGTAGCTAGCACAGATACGCAGTATTTT. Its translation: CAIRDSVASTDTQYF.

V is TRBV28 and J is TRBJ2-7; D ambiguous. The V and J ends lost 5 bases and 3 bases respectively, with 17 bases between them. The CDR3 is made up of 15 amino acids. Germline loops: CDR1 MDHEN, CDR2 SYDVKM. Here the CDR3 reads CASSPRTFPIYEQYF. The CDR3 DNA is TGTGCCAGCAGTCCTCGAACTTTTCCTATCTACGAGCAGTACTTC.

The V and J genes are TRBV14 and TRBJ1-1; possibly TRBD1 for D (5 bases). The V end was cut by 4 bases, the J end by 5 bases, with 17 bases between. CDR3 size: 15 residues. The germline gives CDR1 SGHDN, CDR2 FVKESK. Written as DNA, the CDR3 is TGTGCCAGCAGCCCCAGGACATCCCGGCGAACTGAAGCTTTCTTT. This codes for CASSPRTSRRTEAFF.

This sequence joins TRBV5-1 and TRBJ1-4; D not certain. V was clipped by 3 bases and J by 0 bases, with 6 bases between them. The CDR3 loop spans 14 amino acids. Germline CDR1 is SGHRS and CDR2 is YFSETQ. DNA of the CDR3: TGCGCCAGCAGCTCAGGAACAACTAATGAAAAACTGTTTTTT. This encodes CASSSGTTNEKLFF. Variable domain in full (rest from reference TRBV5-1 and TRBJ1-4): KAGVTQTPRYLIKTRGQQVTLSCSPISGHRSVSWYQQTPGQGLQFLFEYFSETQRNKGNFPGRFSGRQFSNSRSEMNVSTLELGDSALYLCASSSGTTNEKLFFGSGTQLSVL.

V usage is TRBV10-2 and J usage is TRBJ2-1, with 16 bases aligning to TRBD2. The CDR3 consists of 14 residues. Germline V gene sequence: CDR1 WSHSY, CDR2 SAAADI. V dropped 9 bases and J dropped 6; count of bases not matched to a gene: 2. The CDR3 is CASGTSGGGNEQFF. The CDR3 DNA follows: TGCGCCAGTGGGACTAGCGGGGGGGGCAATGAGCAGTTCTTC.

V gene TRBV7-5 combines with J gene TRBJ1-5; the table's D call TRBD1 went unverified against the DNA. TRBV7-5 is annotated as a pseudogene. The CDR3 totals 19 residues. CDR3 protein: CVRSSNPGTGLNSNQPQHF. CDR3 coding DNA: TGTGTCAGAAGCTCCAACCCCGGGACAGGGCTTAATAGCAATCAGCCCCAGCATTTT.

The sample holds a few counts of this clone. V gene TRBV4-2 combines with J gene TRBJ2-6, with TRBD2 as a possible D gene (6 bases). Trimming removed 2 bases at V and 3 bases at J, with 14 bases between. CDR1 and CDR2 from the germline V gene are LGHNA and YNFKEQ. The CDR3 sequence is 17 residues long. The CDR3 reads CASSQRTAGYGANVLTF. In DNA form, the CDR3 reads TGTGCCAGCAGCCAAAGAACCGCGGGGTATGGGGCCAACGTCCTGACTTTC.

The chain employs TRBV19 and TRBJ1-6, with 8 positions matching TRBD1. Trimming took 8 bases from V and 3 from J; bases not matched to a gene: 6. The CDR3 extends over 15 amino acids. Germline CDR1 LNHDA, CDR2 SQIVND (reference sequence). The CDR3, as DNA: TGTGCCAGTTCCATCACAGGGGGCTATAATTCACCCCTCCACTTT. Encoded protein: CASSITGGYNSPLHF.

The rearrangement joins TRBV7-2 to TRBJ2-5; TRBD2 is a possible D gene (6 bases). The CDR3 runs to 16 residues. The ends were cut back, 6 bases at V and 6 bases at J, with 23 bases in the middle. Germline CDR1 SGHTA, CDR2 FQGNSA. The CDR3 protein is CASSPAGGSVTKTQYF. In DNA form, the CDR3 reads TGTGCCAGCAGTCCAGCCGGGGGATCCGTTACGAAGACCCAGTACTTC.

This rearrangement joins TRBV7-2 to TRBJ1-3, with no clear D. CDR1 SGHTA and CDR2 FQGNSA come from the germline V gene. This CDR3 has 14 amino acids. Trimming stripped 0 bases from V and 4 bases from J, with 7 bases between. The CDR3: CASSLATVGNTIYF. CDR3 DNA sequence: TGTGCCAGCAGCTTAGCTACGGTCGGAAACACCATATATTTT.

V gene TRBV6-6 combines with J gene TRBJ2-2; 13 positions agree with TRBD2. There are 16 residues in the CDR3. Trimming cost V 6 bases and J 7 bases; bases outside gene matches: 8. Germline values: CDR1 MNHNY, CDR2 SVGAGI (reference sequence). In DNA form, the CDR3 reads TGTGCCAGCAGCGTTACTAGCGGGGGGGCAGGCGGGGAGCTGTTTTTT. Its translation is CASSVTSGGAGGELFF.

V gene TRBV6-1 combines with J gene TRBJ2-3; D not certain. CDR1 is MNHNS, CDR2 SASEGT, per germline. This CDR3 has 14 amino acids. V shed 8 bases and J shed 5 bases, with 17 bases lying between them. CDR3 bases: TGTGCCAGCGGTAAAGCCCCAGAGGAAGATACGCAGTATTTT. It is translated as CASGKAPEEDTQYF.